This T cell receptor (beta chain) appears in the sequencing data of a study of blood T cell repertoires in COVID-19. Participants' own reports of clinical history determined their cohort assignment. Study processing details: Estimated nucleated cell counts came from reference gene primer amplification. Sequenced by immunoSEQ multiplex PCR; TCRdb stores in-frame clones only, minus some. The V and J calls and clone size are taken from that table; D and trimming were inferred from the DNA. There are 250,000 or so clones in the sample; roughly 87% occur only once, and just over 2.5% lies in the top ten. This CDR3 region has 14 residues. Trimming took 6 bases from V and 1 from J, leaving 10 bases between them. Germline CDR1 reads MNHEY; CDR2 reads SVGAGI.

The sequence came from a woman aged 25 to 39 with acute COVID-19. Sequencing was done on a sample of PBMCs or T cells enriched from blood (not recorded which). The chain carries TRBV6-5 and TRBJ1-3; D is uncertain. The CDR3 protein is CASSPSRSGNTIYF. The CDR3 DNA follows: TGTGCCAGCAGCCCGTCGCGGTCTGGAAACACCATATATTTT.